This TCR beta chain was sequenced in a study of long-term antiretroviral therapy in people with HIV. Findings and limits, study-wide: Gathering of blood took place between 2004 and 2017, possibly under older ART regimens. Although diversity increased after ART, it remained lower than in transplant donor controls.

V was pared by 5 bases and J by 8 bases, with 12 bases between. In germline, CDR1 is LNHDA, CDR2 SQIVND (reference sequence). The CDR3 length is 13 residues. Every one of the participants with HIV received treatment in the United States. To note about this clone: Its antigen is not known.

immunoSEQ v3.0 was run at survey level. Profiling relied on immunoSEQ multiplex PCR, and the TCRdb table lists in-frame clones only, not all of them. The table shows about 26,000 clones, with around 87% occurring only once. This chain joins TRBV19 and TRBJ1-4; no clear D. This receptor was identified in a man aged 35-49 years with HIV. The sample consisted of unsorted PBMCs, taken about 2.6 years after starting antiretroviral therapy. The CDR3 DNA follows: TGTGCCAGTAGTCCATCGGGCGGAGAAAAACTGTTTTTT. Its translation is CASSPSGGEKLFF. Full variable domain (rest looked up from reference TRBV19 and TRBJ1-4): DGGITQSPKYLFRKEGQNVTLSCEQNLNHDAMYWYRQDPGQGLRLIYYSQIVNDFQKGDIAEGYSVSREKKESFPLTVTSAQKNPTAFYLCASSPSGGEKLFFGSGTQLSVL.